These 18 T cell receptor beta chains were all obtained from the same sample, sequenced in a study of cytomegalovirus exposure and HLA in healthy donors. The PCR ran on 60 Vbeta and 13 Jbeta primers. Only in-frame clones appear in the TCRdb table, and some are missing; sequencing was by immunoSEQ multiplex PCR. The sample records roughly 120,000 clones, around two thirds being singletons. The sample was PBMCs. These receptors all come from a woman in her forties in good health and CMV-seropositive.

This clone was observed a handful of times. The sample holds other DNA sequences that translate to the same CDR3. The chain carries TRBV5-1 and TRBJ1-1; a possible D gene is TRBD1 (6 bases). Germline CDR1 and CDR2: SGHRS and YFSETQ. V dropped 0 bases and J dropped 0 bases, with 6 bases sitting between them. The CDR3 totals 14 residues. The CDR3 reads CASSLGTVNTEAFF. The CDR3 DNA reads as TGCGCCAGCAGCTTGGGGACAGTGAACACTGAAGCTTTCTTT.

This clone has a single count. The V gene is TRBV5-4, the J gene TRBJ2-2; D is uncertain. V lost 5 bases and J 8 bases, leaving 13 bases between the germline ends. The CDR3 covers 13 residues. The germline gives CDR1 SGHNT, CDR2 YYREEE (reference sequence). The CDR3 coding sequence is TGTGCCAGCAGGTTCCGAGGCTCGGGGGAGCTGTTTTTT. This codes for CASRFRGSGELFF.

This sequence joins TRBV2 and TRBJ1-5, with D unresolved. The germline V and J ends were trimmed by 2 bases and 7 bases, with 12 bases remaining between them. The CDR3 consists of 14 residues. The germline V gene has CDR1 SNHLY and CDR2 FYNNEI. The CDR3 loop reads CASSESGDWQPQHF. The CDR3 coding sequence is TGTGCCAGCAGTGAATCCGGGGATTGGCAGCCCCAGCATTTT.

The rearrangement joins TRBV21-1 to TRBJ1-2; the table's D call, TRBD1, was not checked against the DNA. TRBV21-1 is termed a pseudogene. The CDR3 is made up of 17 amino acids. The CDR3 protein is CASSKGGIQGSICGYTF. The CDR3 bases are TGTGCCAGCAGCAAAGGAGGGATTCAGGGGAGCATCTGTGGCTACACCTTC.

This clone was seen once. The gene calls are TRBV2 and TRBJ1-5, with a possible D match to TRBD1 (5 bases). Per the germline V gene, CDR1 is SNHLY and CDR2 is FYNNEI. This CDR3 has 13 residues. V dropped 6 bases and J dropped 3 bases, with 9 bases sitting between them. The CDR3 nucleotides read TGTGCCAGCAGCTCTGGGGCCAATCAGCCCCAGCATTTT. This sequence encodes CASSSGANQPQHF. Together with reference TRBV2 and TRBJ1-5, the CDR3 gives the full variable domain: EPEVTQTPSHQVTQMGQEVILRCVPISNHLYFYWYRQILGQKVEFLVSFYNNEISEKSEIFDDQFSVERPDGSNFTLKIRSTKLEDSAMYFCASSSGANQPQHFGDGTRLSIL.

V gene TRBV27 combines with J gene TRBJ2-4; 8 nucleotides align to TRBD1. Germline V gives CDR1 MNHEY, CDR2 SMNVEV (reference sequence). The CDR3 loop spans 14 amino acids. V shed 5 bases and J 9 bases; nucleotides not matched to a gene: 9. CDR3 region: CASSPWDRTTIQYF. Written as DNA, the CDR3 is TGTGCCAGCAGTCCCTGGGACAGGACGACCATTCAGTACTTC.

This clone was detected only a few times. This chain links TRBV6-4 with TRBJ1-6, with 8 bases fitting TRBD1. The CDR3 consists of 16 residues. Germline-derived CDR1 and CDR2 are MRHNA and SNTAGT. V trimming: 0 bases; J trimming: 8 bases; junction bases outside the gene matches: 6. The DNA for the CDR3 is TGTGCCAGCAGTGACTCGAACCAGGGGGCTTATTCACCCCTCCACTTT. Translating it yields CASSDSNQGAYSPLHF.

The chain has TRBV10-2 and TRBJ1-1; D remains ambiguous. The length of the CDR3 is 15 residues. CDR1 WSHSY and CDR2 SAAADI come from the germline V gene. The V and J ends lost 4 bases and 0 bases respectively, with 12 bases between them. The CDR3 DNA reads TGCGCCAGCAGTGGGCAGTTCAACGTGAACACTGAAGCTTTCTTT. It yields the protein CASSGQFNVNTEAFF.

The chain recombines TRBV7-6 with TRBJ1-4; D call uncertain. CDR3 length: 14 residues. The germline gives CDR1 SGHVS, CDR2 FNYEAQ. V was shortened by 1 base and J by 1 base, with 4 bases between the two germline ends. CDR3 in amino acids: CASSLGGTNEKLFF. In DNA, the CDR3 is TGTGCCAGCAGCTTAGGCGGAACTAATGAAAAACTGTTTTTT.

The chain links TRBV5-1 to TRBJ2-2; weak D call: TRBD1 (5 bases). The length of the CDR3 is 14 residues. Germline CDR1 and CDR2: SGHRS and YFSETQ. The germline V and J ends were trimmed by 6 bases and 0 bases, with 9 bases remaining between them. The CDR3 here is CASKQAPNTGELFF. The CDR3 bases are TGCGCCAGCAAACAGGCTCCGAACACCGGGGAGCTGTTTTTT.

This rearrangement joins TRBV10-3 to TRBJ1-1; D unclear. V lost 3 bases and J lost 6, with 8 bases in between. The CDR3 totals 12 residues. CDR1 ENHRY and CDR2 SYGVKD come from the germline V gene. Here the CDR3 reads CAISDLAAEAFF. The CDR3 DNA is TGTGCCATCAGTGACTTGGCCGCTGAAGCTTTCTTT.

The chain uses TRBV19 and TRBJ1-1; the D gene is possibly TRBD1 (5 bases). The CDR3 length is 13 residues. V was cut by 5 bases and J by 1 base, with 8 bases left in between. Germline lookup yields CDR1 LNHDA and CDR2 SQIVND (reference sequence). The CDR3 spells CASSLQENTEAFF. In nucleotides, the CDR3 is TGTGCCAGTAGTTTACAGGAGAACACTGAAGCTTTCTTT.

The chain carries TRBV13 and TRBJ2-3; D perhaps matches TRBD2 (5 bases). Germline V gives CDR1 PRHDT, CDR2 FYEKMQ (reference sequence). Between the trimmed V and J ends, which lost 6 bases and 8 bases, there was a span of 9 bases. The CDR3 spans 11 residues. CDR3 amino acids: CASRAEGTQYF. The CDR3 nucleotides read TGTGCCAGCAGGGCTGAGGGTACGCAGTATTTT.

The J gene is TRBJ1-1, the V gene TRBV4-2; possibly TRBD1 for D (6 bases). CDR3 length equals 15 residues. Germline V gives CDR1 LGHNA, CDR2 YNFKEQ. Trimming cost V 2 bases and J 10 bases, with 20 bases left between them. Written as DNA, the CDR3 is TGTGCCAGCAGCCAATCGCCGGGGACACGGGAAGTAGCTTTCTTT. As protein: CASSQSPGTREVAFF.

The V gene is TRBV4-1, the J gene TRBJ2-2; 10 nucleotides line up with TRBD2. V lost 4 bases to trimming and J lost 3 bases; unmatched junction nucleotides: 5. Germline V gives CDR1 MGHRA, CDR2 YSYEKL. The CDR3 loop spans 16 amino acids. CDR3 DNA: TGCGCCAGCAGCCCTTTAGCGGGGGGTGACACCGGGGAGCTGTTTTTT. Its translation is CASSPLAGGDTGELFF.

The chain joins TRBV5-6 to TRBJ2-7; D not resolved. V was pared by 1 base and J by 5 bases, with 4 bases between. Looked up from germline, CDR1 is SGHDT and CDR2 is YYEEEE. The CDR3 is made up of 11 amino acids. For the CDR3, the DNA is TGTGCCAGCAGCTTGTTCAACGAGCAGTACTTC. It translates to CASSLFNEQYF.

This CDR3 reads CASRPTGEGQPQHF. CDR3 in DNA: TGTGCCAGCAGACCGACAGGGGAAGGTCAGCCCCAGCATTTT. The V and J genes are TRBV6-4 and TRBJ1-5; TRBD1 matches at 8 bases. CDR1 is MRHNA, CDR2 SNTAGT, per germline. Trimming removed 6 bases from V and 6 bases from J; junction bases left unmatched: 7. The CDR3 has 14 residues.

The chain employs TRBV4-3 and TRBJ1-1; possible D gene TRBD1, 5 bases. Deletions cut 3 bases from V and 1 base from J, with 15 bases between. Germline V gives CDR1 LGHNA, CDR2 YSLEER. The CDR3 is 16 residues long. CDR3 nucleotides: TGCGCCAGCAGCCATCCCGGGGGGGGGTCGAACACTGAAGCTTTCTTT. It encodes CASSHPGGGSNTEAFF.